This entry concerns a single T cell receptor beta chain. The sample originates from a study of blood T cell repertoires in COVID-19. Study at large: The United States, Italy and Spain were the sources of the acute and convalescent COVID-19 samples. Sample material is recorded as cDNA or gDNA derived from T cells, B-cell-depleted T cells, or PBMCs.

Everyone who took part was roughly 18 to 89 years old, and they came from about two dozen US areas. This CDR3 has 14 residues. The ends were cut back, 6 bases at V and 3 bases at J, with 15 bases in the middle. Germline V gives CDR1 MNHEY, CDR2 SVGAGI. TCRdb's table, derived via immunoSEQ multiplex PCR, lists solely in-frame clones and lacks some. Seen here are under 300,000 clones, approximately 86% observed once, and the top ten hold more than 5%. Input material: PBMCs or T cells enriched from blood (not recorded which). The receptor comes from a woman between 25 and 40 years old with acute COVID-19. The chain carries TRBV6-5 and TRBJ2-7; tentatively, D is TRBD2 (6 bases). The CDR3 nucleotides are TGTGCCAGCAGCACCCGCCCCGGGGGCTACGAGCAGTACTTC. It specifies CASSTRPGGYEQYF.